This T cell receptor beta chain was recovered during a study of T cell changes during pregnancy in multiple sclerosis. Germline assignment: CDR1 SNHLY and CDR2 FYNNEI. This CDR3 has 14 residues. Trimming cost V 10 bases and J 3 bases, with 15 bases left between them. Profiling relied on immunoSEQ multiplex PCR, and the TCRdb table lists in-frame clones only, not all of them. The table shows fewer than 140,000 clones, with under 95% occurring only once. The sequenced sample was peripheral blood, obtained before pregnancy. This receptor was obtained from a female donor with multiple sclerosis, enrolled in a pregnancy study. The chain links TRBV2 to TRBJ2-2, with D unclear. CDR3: CAILRLEDTGELFF. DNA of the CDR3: TGTGCCATCTTAAGACTCGAGGACACCGGGGAGCTGTTTTTT.